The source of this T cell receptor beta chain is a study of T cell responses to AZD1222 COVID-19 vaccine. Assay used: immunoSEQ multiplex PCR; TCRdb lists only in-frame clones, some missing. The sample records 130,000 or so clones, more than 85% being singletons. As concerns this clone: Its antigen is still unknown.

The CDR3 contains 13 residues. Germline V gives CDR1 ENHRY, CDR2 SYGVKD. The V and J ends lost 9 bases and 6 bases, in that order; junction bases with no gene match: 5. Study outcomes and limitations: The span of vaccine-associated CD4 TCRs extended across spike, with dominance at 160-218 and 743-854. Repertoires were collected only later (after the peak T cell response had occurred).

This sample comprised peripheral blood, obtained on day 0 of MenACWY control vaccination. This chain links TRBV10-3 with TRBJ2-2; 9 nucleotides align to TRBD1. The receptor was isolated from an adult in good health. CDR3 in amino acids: CAMRQGVAGELFF. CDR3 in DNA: TGTGCCATGAGACAGGGGGTAGCCGGGGAGCTGTTTTTT.